This TCR beta chain was sequenced during a study of T cells in localized non-small cell lung cancer (TCRdb year 2020). Background on the whole study: T cell repertoires of 236 early-stage NSCLC patients were analyzed, with tumors being compared against uninvolved tumor-adjacent lungs. The cohort was made up of hundreds of treatment-naive NSCLC patients whose localized lung tumors had been resected. A mean age of around 69 years was recorded for the NSCLC patients, of whom roughly 130 were male and 90 to 110 were female. Findings and caveats that apply to the study as a whole: Longer overall survival was associated with higher blood T cell density, whereas shorter survival was associated with higher adjacent-lung clonality. Of the top 100 tumor clones, a median of 57 were detected in paired uninvolved adjacent lung; some 28 were also among that lung's top 100. Since the design was exploratory, TCR variables were selected using unadjusted p-values with no false-discovery rate correction. Uninvolved tumor-adjacent lung showed the highest T cell clonality, higher than tumor, which suggests more focused antigenic responses in the uninvolved tumor-adjacent lung. Multi-region tumor sequencing was not performed, so intratumor heterogeneity could not be excluded.

The immunoSEQ Assay was used to sequence TCR beta CDR3 regions from DNA. In the authors' own workflow: T cell density was computed as TCR beta template counts normalized to usable DNA estimated by amplifying housekeeping genes. The preseqR package was used to estimate richness by extrapolating to 400,000 templates for PBMC samples and to 120,000 templates for tissue samples. Clonality was defined as one minus Pielou's evenness. Tissue-enriched TCRs were identified by differential abundance testing using productive amino-acid clonotypes, minimum total count 5 and alpha 0.1. The Jaccard Index and the Morisita Overlap Index were used to measure repertoire overlap between compartments. GLIPH clustered TCR beta CDR3s with public tetramer-defined viral CDR3s; viral motifs required at least three viral sequences plus V-gene enrichment. Held by TCRdb, this immuneACCESS table contains in-frame sequences only and omits some clones. Under half of the omission traces to an unresolved V gene where checked; the cause of the rest is unknown. Clone size and V and J calls were adopted from that table, with D and trimming inferred from the DNA. The sample includes roughly 39,000 clones, with around 79% observed a single time. The top ten clonotypes cover 30% to 35% of the sample.

Points on this clone: Its target antigen remains unknown. There are no base qualities to consult, and no much larger clone falls within one base.

At diagnosis, tumor, uninvolved tumor-adjacent lung and peripheral blood were collected and then preserved as a mix of FFPE and fresh-frozen material. For TCR repertoire profiling, blood samples were analyzed in the form of peripheral blood mononuclear cells. Sequences SNHLY (CDR1) and FYNNEI (CDR2) are obtained from the germline V gene. There are 12 amino acids in the CDR3, from cysteine to phenylalanine inclusive. Only CDR3 DNA remains: 36 bases, in frame from the first base. V is reduced by 9 bases and J by 5 bases, leaving a spacing of 13 bases between them. This chain is built from TRBV2 and TRBJ2-5; there is no confident call for the D gene. The origin of this receptor is a woman between 40 and 69 years old with stage II squamous cell lung carcinoma. The sample consisted of PBMCs, taken before any cancer treatment. The DNA sequence is given as TGTGCCAGTATAAGCGCCGGGGAGACCCAGTACTTC. The translation is CASISAGETQYF.